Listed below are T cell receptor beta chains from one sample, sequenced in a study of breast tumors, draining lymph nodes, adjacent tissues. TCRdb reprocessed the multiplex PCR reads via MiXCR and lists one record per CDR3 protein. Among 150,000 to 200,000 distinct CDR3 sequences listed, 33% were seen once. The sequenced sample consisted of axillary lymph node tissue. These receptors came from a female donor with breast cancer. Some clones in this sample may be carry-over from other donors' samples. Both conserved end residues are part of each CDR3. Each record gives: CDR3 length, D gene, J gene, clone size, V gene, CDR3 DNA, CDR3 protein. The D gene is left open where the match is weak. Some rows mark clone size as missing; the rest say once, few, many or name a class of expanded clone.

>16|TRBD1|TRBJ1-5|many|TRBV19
TGTGCCAGTCAGACCAGAGTCACCGGGACAGTGCAGCCCCAGCATTTT
CASQTRVTGTVQPQHF
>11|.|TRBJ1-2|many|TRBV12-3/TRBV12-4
TGTGCCAGCACTTCTGGGGAGGGCTACACCTTC
CASTSGEGYTF
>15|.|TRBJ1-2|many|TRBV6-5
TGTGCCAGCAGTCCCCGACAGGACCCTAACTATGGCTACACCTTC
CASSPRQDPNYGYTF
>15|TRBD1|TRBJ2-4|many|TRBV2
TGTGCCAGCAGCCCGGACAGGGATCGAAGGAACATTCAGTACTTC
CASSPDRDRRNIQYF
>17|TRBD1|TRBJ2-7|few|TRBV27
TGTGCCAGCAGGTTCGGTCCCGACAGGGTAGGGTCGAAAGAGCAGTACTTC
CASRFGPDRVGSKEQYF
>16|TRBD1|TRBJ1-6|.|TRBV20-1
TGCAGTGCTAGGGGCAGGGGGTCAAGCTCGAATTCACCCCTCCACTTT
CSARGRGSSSNSPLHF
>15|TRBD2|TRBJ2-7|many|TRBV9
TGTGCCAGCAGCGAAACTAGCGGATACTCCTACGAGCAGTACTTC
CASSETSGYSYEQYF
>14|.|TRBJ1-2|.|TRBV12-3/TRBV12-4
TGTGCCAGCAGTTTCACGGGGGCAGGGGATGGCTACACCTTC
CASSFTGAGDGYTF
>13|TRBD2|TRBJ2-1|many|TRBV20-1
TGCAGTGCCCCGGGACTAGCCATCAATGAGCAGTTCTTC
CSAPGLAINEQFF
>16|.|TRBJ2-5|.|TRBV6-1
TGTGCCAGCAGTCCAATCCTAGGGGGGGGCCAAGAGACCCAGTACTTC
CASSPILGGGQETQYF
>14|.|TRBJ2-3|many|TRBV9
TGTGCCAGCAACGAGGACGGTCTCACAGATACGCAGTATTTT
CASNEDGLTDTQYF
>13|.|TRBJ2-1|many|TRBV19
TGTGCCAGCAGGGGCTCTCCAAGGAATGAGCAGTTCTTC
CASRGSPRNEQFF
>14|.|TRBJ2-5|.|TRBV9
TGTGCCGGCAGCGCAGGTGGGGTCCAAGAGACCCAGTACTTC
CAGSAGGVQETQYF
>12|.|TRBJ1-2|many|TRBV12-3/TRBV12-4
TGTGCCAGCAGTTGGCAGGGAGGTGGCTACACCTTC
CASSWQGGGYTF
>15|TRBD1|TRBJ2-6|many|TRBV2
TGTGCCAGCAGGGGGACAGGGATCGGGGCCAACGTCCTGACTTTC
CASRGTGIGANVLTF
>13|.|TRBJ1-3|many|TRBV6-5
TGTGCCAGCAGTTACTTTAGAGGAAACACCATATATTTT
CASSYFRGNTIYF
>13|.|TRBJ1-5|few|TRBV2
TGTGCCAGCAGTGCAGGAGAGAATCAGCCCCAGCATTTT
CASSAGENQPQHF
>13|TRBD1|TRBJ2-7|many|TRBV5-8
TGTGCCAGCAGCCTAGAGCAGGGGGCAGAGCAGTACTTC
CASSLEQGAEQYF
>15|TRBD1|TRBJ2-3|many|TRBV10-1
TGCGCCAGCAGTGCGGGGACAGGGCGTGGAGATACGCAGTATTTT
CASSAGTGRGDTQYF
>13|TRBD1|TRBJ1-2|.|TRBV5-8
TGTGCCAGCAGCCGGGACAGCTACTATGGCTGCACCTTC
CASSRDSYYGCTF
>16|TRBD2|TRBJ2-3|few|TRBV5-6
TGTGCCAGCAGCTTGGGAGCGGGAGTACGGACAGATACGCAGTATTTT
CASSLGAGVRTDTQYF
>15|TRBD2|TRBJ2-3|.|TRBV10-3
TGTGCCACCATGGGACTAGCGGGGCTCACAGATACGCAGTATTTT
CATMGLAGLTDTQYF
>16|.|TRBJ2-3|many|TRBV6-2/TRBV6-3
TGTGCCAGCAGTTACGCTCCCGGGACCCCAGGGGATACGCAGTATTTT
CASSYAPGTPGDTQYF
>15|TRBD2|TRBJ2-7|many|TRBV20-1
TGCAGTGCTAGAGATCTGACTAGCGGGGGGCCCGAGCAGTACTTC
CSARDLTSGGPEQYF
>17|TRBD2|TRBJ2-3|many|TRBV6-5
TGTGCCAGCAGTTACTTCAGTAGCGGGAGGAGGACAGATACGCAGTATTTT
CASSYFSSGRRTDTQYF
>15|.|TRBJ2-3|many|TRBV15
TGTGCCACCAGAGATACTCGGGGGGCTGCAGATACGCAGTATTTT
CATRDTRGAADTQYF
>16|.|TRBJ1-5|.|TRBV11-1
TGTGCCAGCAGCTTACCAGGGATTGGGTACAATCAGCCCCAGCATTTT
CASSLPGIGYNQPQHF
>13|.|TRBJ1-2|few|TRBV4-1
TGCGCCAGCAGCCAATGGGACCAGGGGGGCTACACCTTC
CASSQWDQGGYTF
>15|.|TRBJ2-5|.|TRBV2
TGTGCCAGCAGTGATCTCGCGACACTCCAAGAGACCCAGTACTTC
CASSDLATLQETQYF
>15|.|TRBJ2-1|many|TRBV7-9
TGTGCCAGCAGTTCAATTCTACTAGTCGCGAATGAGCAGTTCTTC
CASSSILLVANEQFF
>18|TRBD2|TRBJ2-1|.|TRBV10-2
TGCGCCAGCAGAGCGTCCTGGACTAGCGGGAGGGTCTACAATGAGCAGTTCTTC
CASRASWTSGRVYNEQFF
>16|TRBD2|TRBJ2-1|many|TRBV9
TGTGCCAGCAGCGTAGACCCGGGAGGGCCCTACAATGAGCAGTTCTTC
CASSVDPGGPYNEQFF
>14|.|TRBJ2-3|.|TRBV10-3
TGTGCCAACAGAGACGATCAGGGGACAGATACGCAGTATTTT
CANRDDQGTDTQYF
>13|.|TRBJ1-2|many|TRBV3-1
TGTGCCAGCAGCCAAGGAATTTTCTATGGCTACACCTTC
CASSQGIFYGYTF
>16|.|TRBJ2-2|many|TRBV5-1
TGCGCCAGCAGCCCGGCGCGAGGCGTAACCACCGGGGAGCTGTTTTTT
CASSPARGVTTGELFF
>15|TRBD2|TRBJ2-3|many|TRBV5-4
TGTGCCAGCAGCCGGTCTAGCGGGAGGACAGATACGCAGTATTTT
CASSRSSGRTDTQYF
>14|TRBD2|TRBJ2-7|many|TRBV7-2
TGTGCCAGCAGCTTAGGCGGGAGCGGATACGAGCAGTACTTC
CASSLGGSGYEQYF
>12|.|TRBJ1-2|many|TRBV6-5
TGTGCCAGCAGTTCTGCGGGCTATGGCTACACCTTC
CASSSAGYGYTF
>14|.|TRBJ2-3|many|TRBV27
TGTGCCAGCAGTTTATCCGAGGTTGGGAATACGCAGTATTTT
CASSLSEVGNTQYF
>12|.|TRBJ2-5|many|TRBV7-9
TGTGCCAGCGCCCAGGGGCAAGAGACCCAGTACTTC
CASAQGQETQYF
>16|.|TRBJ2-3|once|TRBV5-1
TGCGCCAGCAGCTTGGCCCCCCGGGACCGAGGGGATACGCAGTATTTT
CASSLAPRDRGDTQYF
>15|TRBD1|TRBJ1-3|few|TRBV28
TGTGCCAGCAGTGTCCCCGGGACAGGGGAAAACACCATATATTTT
CASSVPGTGENTIYF
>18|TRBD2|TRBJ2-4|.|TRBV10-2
TGTGCCAGCCTACCCGGGGGGGGGTTAATTCTAGCCAAAAACATTCAGTGCTTC
CASLPGGGLILAKNIQCF
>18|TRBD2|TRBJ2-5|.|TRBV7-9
TGTGCCAGCAGCCTAGCGGGAGGGCCAGGACTGGGGGGGGAGACCCAGTACTTC
CASSLAGGPGLGGETQYF
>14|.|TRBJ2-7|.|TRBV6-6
TGTGCCAGCAGTCACCTTTTTGGACAGTACAAGCAGTACTTC
CASSHLFGQYKQYF